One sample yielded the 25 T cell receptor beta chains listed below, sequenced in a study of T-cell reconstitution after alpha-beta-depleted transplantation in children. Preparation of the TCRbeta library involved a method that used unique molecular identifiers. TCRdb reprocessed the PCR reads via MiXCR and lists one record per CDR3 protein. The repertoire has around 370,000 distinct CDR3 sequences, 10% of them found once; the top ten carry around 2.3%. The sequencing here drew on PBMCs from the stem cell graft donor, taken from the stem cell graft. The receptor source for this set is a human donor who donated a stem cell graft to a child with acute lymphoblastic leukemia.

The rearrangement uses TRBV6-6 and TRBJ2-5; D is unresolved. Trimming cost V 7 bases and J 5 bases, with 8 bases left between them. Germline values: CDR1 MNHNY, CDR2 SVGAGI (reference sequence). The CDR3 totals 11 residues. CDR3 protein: CASTHGETQYF. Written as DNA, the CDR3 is TGTGCCAGCACTCATGGTGAGACCCAGTACTTC.

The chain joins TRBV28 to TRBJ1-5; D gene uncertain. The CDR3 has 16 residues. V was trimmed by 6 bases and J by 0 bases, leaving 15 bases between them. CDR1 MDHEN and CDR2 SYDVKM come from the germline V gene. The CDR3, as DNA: TGTGCCAGCAGCCAAATACCCCAGGATAGCAATCAGCCCCAGCATTTT. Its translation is CASSQIPQDSNQPQHF. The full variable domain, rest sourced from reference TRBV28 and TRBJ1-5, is DVKVTQSSRYLVKRTGEKVFLECVQDMDHENMFWYRQDPGLGLRLIYFSYDVKMKEKGDIPEGYSVSREKKERFSLILESASTNQTSMYLCASSQIPQDSNQPQHFGDGTRLSIL.

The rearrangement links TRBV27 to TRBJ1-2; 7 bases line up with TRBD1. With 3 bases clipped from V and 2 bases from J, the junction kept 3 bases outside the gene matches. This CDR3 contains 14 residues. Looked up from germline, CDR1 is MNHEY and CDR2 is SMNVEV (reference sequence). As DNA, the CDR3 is TGTGCCAGCAGTTTGACAGGGAAGAACTATGGCTACACCTTC. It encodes CASSLTGKNYGYTF.

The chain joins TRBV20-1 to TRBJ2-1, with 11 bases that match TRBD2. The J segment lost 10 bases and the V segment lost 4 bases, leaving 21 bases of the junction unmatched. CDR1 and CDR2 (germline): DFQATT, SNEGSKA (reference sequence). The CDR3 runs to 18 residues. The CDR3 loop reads CSATLLYSGRAVPVEQFF. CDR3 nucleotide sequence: TGCAGTGCTACCCTTTTATATAGCGGGAGGGCCGTCCCCGTCGAGCAGTTCTTC.

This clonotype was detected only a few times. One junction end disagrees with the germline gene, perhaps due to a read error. The CDR3 region is CASSLALATYNEQFF. The CDR3 DNA follows: TGTGCTAGCAGCTTAGCCCTAGCTACCTACAATGAGCAGTTCTTC. This chain joins TRBV7-7 and TRBJ2-1, with D maybe TRBD2 (5 bases). The CDR3 runs to 15 residues. CDR1 and CDR2 from the germline V gene are SSHAT and FNYEAQ (reference sequence).

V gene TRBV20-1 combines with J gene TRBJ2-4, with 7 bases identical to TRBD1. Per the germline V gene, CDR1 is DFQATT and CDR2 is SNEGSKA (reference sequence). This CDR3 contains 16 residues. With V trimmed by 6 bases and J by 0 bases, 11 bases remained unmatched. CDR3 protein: CSAGQETMVAKNIQYF. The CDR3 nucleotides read TGCAGTGCCGGACAGGAGACAATGGTAGCCAAAAACATTCAGTACTTC.

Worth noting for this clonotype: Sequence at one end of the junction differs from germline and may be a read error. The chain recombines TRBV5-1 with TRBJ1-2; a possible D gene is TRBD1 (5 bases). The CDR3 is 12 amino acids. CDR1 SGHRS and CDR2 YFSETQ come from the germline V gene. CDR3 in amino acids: CANSWDLDGYTF. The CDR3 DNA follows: TGCGCCAACAGCTGGGACCTCGATGGCTACACCTTC. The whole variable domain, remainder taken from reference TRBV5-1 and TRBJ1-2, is KAGVTQTPRYLIKTRGQQVTLSCSPISGHRSVSWYQQTPGQGLQFLFEYFSETQRNKGNFPGRFSGRQFSNSRSEMNVSTLELGDSALYLCANSWDLDGYTFGSGTRLTVV.

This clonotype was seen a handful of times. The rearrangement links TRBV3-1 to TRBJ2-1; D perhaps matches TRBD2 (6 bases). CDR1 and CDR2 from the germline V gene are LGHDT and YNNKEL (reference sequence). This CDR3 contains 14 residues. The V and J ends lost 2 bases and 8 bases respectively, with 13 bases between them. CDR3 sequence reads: CASSQLAGPYEQFF. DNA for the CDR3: TGTGCCAGCAGCCAACTGGCGGGACCGTATGAGCAGTTCTTC.

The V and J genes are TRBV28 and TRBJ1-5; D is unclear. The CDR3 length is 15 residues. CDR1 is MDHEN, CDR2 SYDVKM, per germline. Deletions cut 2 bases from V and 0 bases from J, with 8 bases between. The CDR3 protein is CASSLVRISNQPQHF. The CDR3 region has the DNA TGTGCCAGCAGTTTAGTCAGGATTAGCAATCAGCCCCAGCATTTT.

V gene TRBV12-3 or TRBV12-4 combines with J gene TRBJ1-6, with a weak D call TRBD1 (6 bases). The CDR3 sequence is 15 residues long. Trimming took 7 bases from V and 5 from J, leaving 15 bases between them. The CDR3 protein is CASKGGQTDNSPLHF. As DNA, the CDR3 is TGTGCCAGCAAAGGCGGACAGACTGATAATTCACCCCTCCACTTT.

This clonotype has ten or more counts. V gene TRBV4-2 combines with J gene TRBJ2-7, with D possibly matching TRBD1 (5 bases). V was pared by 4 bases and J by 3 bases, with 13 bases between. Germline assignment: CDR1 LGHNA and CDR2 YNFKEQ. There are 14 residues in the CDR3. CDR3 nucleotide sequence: TGTGCCAGCAGCCCTGACCGAGACAGCTACGAGCAGTACTTC. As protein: CASSPDRDSYEQYF.

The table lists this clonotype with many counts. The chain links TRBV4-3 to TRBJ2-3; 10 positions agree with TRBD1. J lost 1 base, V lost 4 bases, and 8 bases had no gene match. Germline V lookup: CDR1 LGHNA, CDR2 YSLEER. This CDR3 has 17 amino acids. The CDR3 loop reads CASSRTGQGQGTDTQYF. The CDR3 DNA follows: TGCGCCAGCAGCCGGACGGGACAGGGGCAAGGCACAGATACGCAGTATTTT.

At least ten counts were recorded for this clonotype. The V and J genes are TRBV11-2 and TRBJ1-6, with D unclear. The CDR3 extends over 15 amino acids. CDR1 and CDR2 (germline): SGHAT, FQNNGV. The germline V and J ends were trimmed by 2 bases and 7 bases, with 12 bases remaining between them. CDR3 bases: TGTGCCAGCAGCTTACTAGGAATGGAGAATTCACCCCTCCACTTT. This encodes CASSLLGMENSPLHF.

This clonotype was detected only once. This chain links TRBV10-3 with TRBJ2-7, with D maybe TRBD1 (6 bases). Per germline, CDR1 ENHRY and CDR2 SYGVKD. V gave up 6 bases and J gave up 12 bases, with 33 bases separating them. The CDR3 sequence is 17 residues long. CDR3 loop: CAISPEGPGALGFAPYF. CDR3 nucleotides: TGTGCCATCAGCCCTGAAGGGCCAGGGGCTTTAGGATTCGCTCCGTACTTC.

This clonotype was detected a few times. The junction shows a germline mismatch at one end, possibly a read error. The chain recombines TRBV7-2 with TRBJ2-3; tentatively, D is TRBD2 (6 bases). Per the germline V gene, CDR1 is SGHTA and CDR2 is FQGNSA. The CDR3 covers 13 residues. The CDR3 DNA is TGTGCCAGCAGTTTAGGGACTGGTGATACGCAGTATTTT. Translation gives CASSLGTGDTQYF. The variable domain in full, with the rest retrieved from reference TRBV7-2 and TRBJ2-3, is GAGVSQSPSNKVTEKGKDVELRCDPISGHTALYWYRQSLGQGLEFLIYFQGNSAPDKSGLPSDRFSAERTGGSVSTLTIQRTQQEDSAVYLCASSLGTGDTQYFGPGTRLTVL.

This CDR3 is CSVGNFGGSTDTQYF. In nucleotides, the CDR3 is TGCAGCGTTGGAAATTTCGGCGGCAGCACAGATACGCAGTATTTT. The V gene is TRBV29-1, the J gene TRBJ2-3; no clear D gene. CDR3 size: 15 residues. Germline V gene data show CDR1 as SQVTM and CDR2 as ANQGSEA. V was pared by 4 bases and J by 0 bases, with 14 bases between.

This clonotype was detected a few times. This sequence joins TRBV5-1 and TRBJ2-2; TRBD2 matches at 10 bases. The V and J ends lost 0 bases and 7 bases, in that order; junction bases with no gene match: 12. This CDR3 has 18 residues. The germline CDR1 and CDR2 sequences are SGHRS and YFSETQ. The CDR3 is CASSLATPSGSTIGELFF. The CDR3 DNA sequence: TGCGCCAGCAGCTTGGCCACCCCTAGCGGGAGTACTATCGGGGAGCTGTTTTTT. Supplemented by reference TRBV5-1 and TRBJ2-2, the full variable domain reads KAGVTQTPRYLIKTRGQQVTLSCSPISGHRSVSWYQQTPGQGLQFLFEYFSETQRNKGNFPGRFSGRQFSNSRSEMNVSTLELGDSALYLCASSLATPSGSTIGELFFGEGSRLTVL.

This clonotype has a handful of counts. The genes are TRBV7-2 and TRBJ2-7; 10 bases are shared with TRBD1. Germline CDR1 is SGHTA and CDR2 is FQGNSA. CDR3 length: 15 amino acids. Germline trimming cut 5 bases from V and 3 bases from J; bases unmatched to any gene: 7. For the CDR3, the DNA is TGTGCCAGCAGCCTAGGACAGGGGGAAGTCTACGAGCAGTACTTC. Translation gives CASSLGQGEVYEQYF.

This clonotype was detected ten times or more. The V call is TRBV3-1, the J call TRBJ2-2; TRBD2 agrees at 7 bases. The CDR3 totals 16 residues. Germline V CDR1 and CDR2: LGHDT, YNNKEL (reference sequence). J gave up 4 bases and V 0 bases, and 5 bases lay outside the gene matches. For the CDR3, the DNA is TGTGCCAGCAGCCAAGAGGCGGGAGAGAGCACCGGGGAGCTGTTTTTT. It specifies CASSQEAGESTGELFF. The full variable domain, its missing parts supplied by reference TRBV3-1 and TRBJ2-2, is DTAVSQTPKYLVTQMGNDKSIKCEQNLGHDTMYWYKQDSKKFLKIMFSYNNKELIINETVPNRFSPKSPDKAHLNLHINSLELGDSAVYFCASSQEAGESTGELFFGEGSRLTVL.

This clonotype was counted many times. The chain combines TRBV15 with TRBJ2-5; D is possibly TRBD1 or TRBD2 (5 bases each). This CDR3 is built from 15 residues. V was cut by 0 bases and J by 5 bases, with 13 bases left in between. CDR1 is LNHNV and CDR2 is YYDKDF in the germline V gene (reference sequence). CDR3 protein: CATSRDGQGGETQYF. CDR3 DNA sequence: TGTGCCACCAGCAGAGATGGGCAGGGCGGGGAGACCCAGTACTTC.

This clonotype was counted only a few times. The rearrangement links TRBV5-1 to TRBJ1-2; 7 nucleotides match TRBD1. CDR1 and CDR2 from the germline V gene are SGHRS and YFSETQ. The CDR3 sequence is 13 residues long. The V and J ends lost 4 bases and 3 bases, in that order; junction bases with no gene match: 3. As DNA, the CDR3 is TGCGCCAGCAGCGCAACAGGGGACTATGGCTACACCTTC. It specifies CASSATGDYGYTF.

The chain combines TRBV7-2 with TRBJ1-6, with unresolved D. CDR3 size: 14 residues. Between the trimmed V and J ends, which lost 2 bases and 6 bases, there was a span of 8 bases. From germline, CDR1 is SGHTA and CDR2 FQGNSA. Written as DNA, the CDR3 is TGTGCCAGCAGCTTATTGGGCGGTAATTCACCCCTCCACTTT. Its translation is CASSLLGGNSPLHF.

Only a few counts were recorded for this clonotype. CDR3 sequence (DNA): TGTGCCAGCACCCGGGATACATCCAATGAGCAGTTCTTC. Protein product: CASTRDTSNEQFF. The rearrangement uses TRBV12-3 or TRBV12-4 and TRBJ2-1; possible D gene TRBD2, 5 bases. Trimming took off 7 bases at V and 6 bases at J, with 13 bases between the two ends. The CDR3 has 13 residues.

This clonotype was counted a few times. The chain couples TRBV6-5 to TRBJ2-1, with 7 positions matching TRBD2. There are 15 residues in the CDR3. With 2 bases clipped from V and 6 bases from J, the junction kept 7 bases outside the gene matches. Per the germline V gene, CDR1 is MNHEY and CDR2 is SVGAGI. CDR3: CASSYGLGTSNEQFF. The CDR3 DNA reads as TGTGCCAGCAGTTACGGACTAGGTACATCCAATGAGCAGTTCTTC.

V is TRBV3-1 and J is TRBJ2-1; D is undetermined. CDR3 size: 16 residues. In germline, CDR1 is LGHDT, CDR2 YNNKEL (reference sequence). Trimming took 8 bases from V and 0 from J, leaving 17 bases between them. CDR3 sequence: CASCPIQSVSYNEQFF. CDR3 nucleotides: TGTGCCAGCTGTCCCATCCAGTCGGTCTCCTACAATGAGCAGTTCTTC.